This TCR beta chain was sequenced during a study of metastatic and nonmetastatic thyroid tumors. Study-wide results and caveats: According to reports, the diversity of TCR beta was significantly higher in malignant thyroid tumors than in benign nodules, and this held in both blood and tumor samples.

This clone was counted many times. The antigen is unknown. The same CDR3 is also encoded by other DNA sequences in this sample. There are 20 residues in the CDR3. Trimming shortened V by 5 bases and J by 2 bases, and 25 bases separated the two germline ends. Germline V gene sequence: CDR1 MNHEY, CDR2 SMNVEV (reference sequence). Treatment of any kind had been given to no patient before thyroid surgery. Using MiXCR, TCRdb re-called clones from the PCR reads. The sample shows approximately 70,000 clones, roughly 4.1% of them seen only once. The chain carries TRBV27 and TRBJ2-6; possibly TRBD1 for D (6 bases). Sequenced input: blood. The TCR comes from a female donor with papillary thyroid cancer or a benign thyroid nodule (not recorded which). Some clones in this sample may be carry-over from other donors' samples. The CDR3 region has the DNA TGTGCCAGCAGTCTCAGGAGGCAGGGGCGAATAGATGCTGGGGCCAACGTCCTGACTTTC. Protein sequence: CASSLRRQGRIDAGANVLTF.